One sample yielded the 29 T cell receptor beta chains listed below, sequenced in a study of CD8 T cells in ankylosing spondylitis. TCRdb passed the 5' RACE reads through MiXCR, listing each CDR3 protein once. Here the sample spans about 230,000 distinct CDR3 sequences, approximately 8% being singletons. Sequencing was carried out using blood, either unsorted or a sorted T cell fraction (not recorded which). All receptors derive from a female donor with ankylosing spondylitis or in good health (not recorded which).

This clonotype was recorded many times. The chain combines TRBV30 with TRBJ1-2; tentatively, D is TRBD1 (5 bases). Trimming removed 0 bases at V and 10 bases at J, with 15 bases between. This CDR3 is built from 13 residues. The germline CDR1 and CDR2 sequences are GTSNPN and SVGIG (reference sequence). This CDR3 is CAWSVPPRADYTF. The CDR3 nucleotides are TGTGCCTGGAGTGTACCGCCCAGGGCGGACTACACCTTC.

In regard to this clonotype: One end of the junction fails to match germline, which may point to a read error. J is TRBJ2-7 and V is TRBV20-1; TRBD2 matches 12 bases. This CDR3 is built from 17 residues. Germline CDR1 DFQATT, CDR2 SNEGSKA (reference sequence). CDR3 sequence reads: CCASLFLLAGGPNEQYF. The CDR3 DNA is TGCTGTGCTAGTCTCTTCCTTCTAGCGGGAGGGCCCAACGAGCAGTACTTC.

This clonotype came up many times. The V and J genes are TRBV12-3 or TRBV12-4 and TRBJ2-1; D possibly uses TRBD1 or TRBD2 (5 bases each). CDR3 size: 18 residues. Trimming removed 3 bases from V and 0 bases from J, with 18 bases in between. The CDR3 region is CASSLSRSWGSSYNEQFF. CDR3 DNA: TGTGCCAGCAGTTTGTCTAGATCTTGGGGGAGCTCCTACAATGAGCAGTTCTTC.

This clonotype came up many times. The chain is built from TRBV20-1 and TRBJ1-2; no definite D call. This CDR3 is built from 11 residues. Trimming removed 3 bases from V and 8 bases from J, with 10 bases in between. Germline V gene sequence: CDR1 DFQATT, CDR2 SNEGSKA (reference sequence). In nucleotides, the CDR3 is TGCAGTGCTAGTTCCGGGGTCGGCTACACCTTC. Translation: CSASSGVGYTF.

On this clonotype itself: One junction end does not reproduce the germline sequence, and a read error may be involved. The chain uses TRBV5-6 and TRBJ2-3, with 10 bases aligning to TRBD2. Germline values: CDR1 SGHDT, CDR2 YYEEEE. The CDR3 has 17 residues. The DNA of the CDR3 is TGTGCCATCAGCTTGCCAACTAGCGGGATTCTCACAGATACGCAGTATTTT. Translated, it gives CAISLPTSGILTDTQYF.

The rearrangement uses TRBV30 and TRBJ1-5; 7 nucleotides align to TRBD1. Per germline, CDR1 GTSNPN and CDR2 SVGIG (reference sequence). V shed 2 bases and J 3 bases; nucleotides not matched to a gene: 4. This CDR3 is built from 14 residues. CDR3 bases: TGTGCCTGGAGTTATGGGACAGCCAATCAGCCCCAGCATTTT. Protein sequence: CAWSYGTANQPQHF.

This clonotype was seen repeatedly, ten times or more. CDR3 sequence: CASSRTQGNRIYGYTF. CDR3 nucleotide sequence: TGTGCCAGCAGTAGGACCCAGGGGAACCGTATTTATGGCTACACCTTC. The chain uses TRBV12-3 or TRBV12-4 and TRBJ1-2, with D possibly matching TRBD1 (6 bases). V was trimmed by 5 bases and J by 5 bases, leaving 21 bases between them. This CDR3 spans 16 amino acids.

This clonotype was detected ten times or more. The V and J genes are TRBV6-5 and TRBJ2-1; 12 nucleotides align to TRBD2. Germline values: CDR1 MNHEY, CDR2 SVGAGI. After removal of 4 bases from V and 7 bases from J, the junction contained 8 bases not matched to a gene. The CDR3 consists of 16 residues. CDR3 amino acids: CASSSPGLAGINEQFF. Written as DNA, the CDR3 is TGTGCCAGCAGTTCCCCGGGACTAGCGGGCATAAATGAGCAGTTCTTC.

There are many counts of this clonotype. The chain recombines TRBV20-1 with TRBJ1-5; possible D gene TRBD1, 6 bases. The V gene lost 3 bases and the J gene lost 7 bases, with 22 bases spanning the gap. Germline lookup yields CDR1 DFQATT and CDR2 SNEGSKA (reference sequence). CDR3 length equals 16 residues. The CDR3 loop is CSASGLGLPGAQPQHF. CDR3 sequence (DNA): TGCAGTGCTAGTGGCCTTGGACTCCCGGGGGCCCAGCCCCAGCATTTT.

This clonotype was seen repeatedly, ten times or more. This chain joins TRBV20-1 and TRBJ1-1, with D unclear. The CDR3 has 15 amino acids. Germline V lookup: CDR1 DFQATT, CDR2 SNEGSKA (reference sequence). Trimming left V 1 base short and J 0 bases short, with 12 bases between. The CDR3 DNA sequence: TGCAGTGCTAGAGTTCCGGGGAAATTGAACACTGAAGCTTTCTTT. It encodes CSARVPGKLNTEAFF.

This clonotype was counted many times. This chain connects TRBV20-1 to TRBJ1-2; D remains unclear. Germline V lookup: CDR1 DFQATT, CDR2 SNEGSKA (reference sequence). V shed 6 bases and J shed 1 base, with 6 bases lying between them. CDR3 length equals 11 residues. CDR3 bases: TGCAGTGCGTACATTAACTATGGCTACACCTTC. It specifies CSAYINYGYTF.

The chain recombines TRBV7-9 with TRBJ1-5; 7 bases align to TRBD1. The V segment lost 5 bases and the J segment 14 bases; nucleotides outside the gene matches: 9. Germline V gives CDR1 SEHNR, CDR2 FQNEAQ (reference sequence). The CDR3 spans 12 residues. The CDR3 region has the DNA TGTGCCAGCAGCACCTCAGGGGGGGAAAAGCATTTT. Encoded protein: CASSTSGGEKHF.

This chain connects TRBV5-5 to TRBJ2-7; D not certain. The germline V and J ends were trimmed by 6 bases and 3 bases, with 13 bases remaining between them. The germline gives CDR1 SGHKS, CDR2 YYEKEE (reference sequence). This CDR3 region has 13 residues. CDR3 sequence: CASTPAPHYEQYF. CDR3 DNA sequence: TGTGCCAGCACCCCAGCCCCTCACTACGAGCAGTACTTC.

This sequence joins TRBV11-2 and TRBJ2-7; D ambiguous. Deletions cut 3 bases from V and 4 bases from J, with 19 bases between. The germline gives CDR1 SGHAT, CDR2 FQNNGV. The CDR3 spans 16 residues. CDR3 in amino acids: CASSFWAVSAHYEQYF. The CDR3 DNA reads TGTGCCAGCAGCTTTTGGGCAGTCTCAGCCCATTACGAGCAGTACTTC.

This clonotype was detected ten times or more. This chain links TRBV19 with TRBJ2-7; no clear D gene. There are 13 residues in the CDR3. Per the germline V gene, CDR1 is LNHDA and CDR2 is SQIVND (reference sequence). V was shortened by 5 bases and J by 3 bases, with 11 bases between the two germline ends. The CDR3 loop reads CASSPTQNYEQYF. In DNA, the CDR3 is TGTGCCAGTAGTCCTACACAGAACTACGAGCAGTACTTC.

As for this clonotype: A much larger clone lies one base from this, so it may be a read error. The chain employs TRBV7-9 and TRBJ1-1, with unresolved D. The CDR3 runs 14 residues. Germline CDR1 and CDR2: SEHNR and FQNEAQ (reference sequence). V was cut by 4 bases and J by 1 base, with 10 bases left in between. The CDR3, as DNA: TGTGCCAGCAGCTCGCCTCGGTGGAACACTGAAGCTTTCTTT. This sequence encodes CASSSPRWNTEAFF. The full variable domain, its missing parts supplied by reference TRBV7-9 and TRBJ1-1, is DTGVSQNPRHKITKRGQNVTFRCDPISEHNRLYWYRQTLGQGPEFLTYFQNEAQLEKSRLLSDRFSAERPKGSFSTLEIQRTEQGDSAMYLCASSSPRWNTEAFFGQGTRLTVV.

Notes on this clonotype: With a much larger clone just one base away, this may be a read error. The J gene is TRBJ1-2, the V gene TRBV19, with a tentative D call TRBD1 (6 bases). Germline values: CDR1 LNHDA, CDR2 SQIVND (reference sequence). The CDR3 runs to 14 residues. CDR3 sequence reads: CASSSRGAGYAYTF. The CDR3 nucleotides are TGTGCCAGTAGTTCTCGGGGGGCCGGCTATGCCTACACCTTC.

This clonotype was counted ten times or more. The V call is TRBV5-5, the J call TRBJ1-4, with a possible D match to TRBD1 (5 bases). The CDR3 loop spans 16 amino acids. Trimming removed 4 bases from V and 10 bases from J, with 23 bases in between. CDR1 and CDR2 (germline): SGHKS, YYEKEE (reference sequence). The CDR3 loop reads CASSQTVDLPLGKLFF. The CDR3, as DNA: TGTGCCAGCAGCCAGACAGTCGACCTACCACTGGGAAAACTGTTTTTT.

The chain uses TRBV7-8 and TRBJ2-7; D remains unclear. Germline V gives CDR1 SGHVS, CDR2 FQNEAQ. The CDR3 sequence is 14 residues long. The V end was cut by 5 bases, the J end by 2 bases, with 13 bases between. The CDR3 sequence: CASSLKSNTYEQYF. In DNA, the CDR3 is TGTGCCAGCAGCCTGAAGTCAAACACCTACGAGCAGTACTTC.

This clonotype was detected ten times or more. The rearrangement joins TRBV20-1 to TRBJ1-4; D unresolved. Germline V gives CDR1 DFQATT, CDR2 SNEGSKA (reference sequence). The CDR3 contains 14 residues. V lost 0 bases to trimming and J lost 7 bases, with 12 bases between them. CDR3 loop: CSAREVGVPEKLFF. For the CDR3, the DNA is TGCAGTGCTAGAGAGGTGGGAGTTCCTGAAAAACTGTTTTTT.

Ten or more counts support this clonotype. This chain uses TRBV18 with TRBJ2-7, with a weak D call TRBD2 (6 bases). Per the germline V gene, CDR1 is KGHSH and CDR2 is LQKENI. The V end lost 6 bases, the J end lost 5 bases, and 17 bases lay between the germline ends. The CDR3 is 14 residues long. The CDR3: CASSPGLANDEQYF. DNA of the CDR3: TGTGCCAGCTCTCCGGGACTGGCCAACGACGAGCAGTACTTC. Full variable domain (missing parts from reference TRBV18 and TRBJ2-7): NAGVMQNPRHLVRRRGQEARLRCSPMKGHSHVYWYRQLPEEGLKFMVYLQKENIIDESGMPKERFSAEFPKEGPSILRIQQVVRGDSAAYFCASSPGLANDEQYFGPGTRLTVT.

This clonotype appeared many times. The V call is TRBV6-5, the J call TRBJ1-6; a possible D gene is TRBD1 (6 bases). Germline V CDR1 and CDR2: MNHEY, SVGAGI. Trimming pared 2 bases from V and 3 bases from J, leaving 8 bases between. CDR3 length: 15 amino acids. The CDR3 DNA reads TGTGCCAGCAGTTACCGACAGGACTATAATTCACCCCTCCACTTT. It is translated as CASSYRQDYNSPLHF.

This clonotype was recorded many times. CDR3 bases: TGTGCCAGCAGTCCTCGGACTAGTAGGACCGGGGAGCTGTTTTTT. Protein sequence: CASSPRTSRTGELFF. This sequence joins TRBV6-1 and TRBJ2-2, with 7 positions matching TRBD2. Germline-derived CDR1 and CDR2 are MNHNS and SASEGT. The trim removed 5 bases at V and 5 bases at J, leaving 8 bases unmatched. The CDR3 has 15 residues.

The chain joins TRBV18 to TRBJ1-6; D possibly corresponds to TRBD1 (6 bases). Trimming removed 4 bases at V and 7 bases at J, with 11 bases between. The V gene's germline CDR1 is KGHSH and CDR2 LQKENI. The CDR3 has 14 residues. CDR3 loop: CASSLDRNNSPLHF. DNA for the CDR3: TGTGCCAGCTCACTCGACAGGAACAATTCACCCCTCCACTTT.

The chain links TRBV20-1 to TRBJ1-5, with TRBD1 matching 7 bases. With 0 bases clipped from V and 2 bases from J, the junction kept 4 bases outside the gene matches. The length of the CDR3 is 15 residues. Germline lookup yields CDR1 DFQATT and CDR2 SNEGSKA (reference sequence). The CDR3 protein is CSARDRQGGNQPQHF. DNA for the CDR3: TGCAGTGCTAGAGACCGACAGGGTGGCAATCAGCCCCAGCATTTT.

This clonotype was counted at least ten times. J is TRBJ2-1 and V is TRBV7-8; no reliable D call. V gave up 3 bases and J gave up 6 bases, with 6 bases separating them. Germline V lookup: CDR1 SGHVS, CDR2 FQNEAQ. CDR3 length: 12 amino acids. CDR3 sequence reads: CASSFLVNEQFF. For the CDR3, the DNA is TGTGCCAGCAGCTTTCTGGTCAATGAGCAGTTCTTC. Combining the CDR3 with reference TRBV7-8 and TRBJ2-1 gives the whole variable domain GAGVSQSPRYKVAKRGQDVALRCDPISGHVSLFWYQQALGQGPEFLTYFQNEAQLDKSGLPSDRFFAERPEGSVSTLKIQRTQQEDSAVYLCASSFLVNEQFFGPGTRLTVL.

This clonotype showed up just a few times. The V call is TRBV29-1, the J call TRBJ1-1; D gene unclear. Germline V gives CDR1 SQVTM, CDR2 ANQGSEA. V was shortened by 3 bases and J by 2 bases, with 7 bases between the two germline ends. CDR3 length: 12 amino acids. CDR3 DNA sequence: TGCAGCGTTGATGTGGTTAACACTGAAGCTTTCTTT. Translation: CSVDVVNTEAFF.

This clonotype was seen only a few times. J is TRBJ2-1 and V is TRBV25-1, with D perhaps TRBD1 or TRBD2 (5 bases each). V was clipped by 10 bases and J by 9 bases, with 19 bases between them. Per germline, CDR1 MGHDK and CDR2 SYGVNS. The CDR3 spans 13 residues. The CDR3 here is CATLRGLHGEQFF. The CDR3 DNA follows: TGTGCCACCCTCCGGGGCCTCCACGGTGAGCAGTTCTTC.

In its sample, this clonotype was seen many times. The J gene is TRBJ1-2, the V gene TRBV5-6; 8 bases map to TRBD1. The germline V gene encodes CDR1 SGHDT and CDR2 YYEEEE. The V and J ends lost 4 bases and 6 bases, in that order; junction bases with no gene match: 5. The length of the CDR3 is 13 residues. The CDR3 spells CASSQDRVHGYTF. CDR3 in DNA: TGTGCCAGCAGCCAGGACAGGGTCCATGGCTACACCTTC.